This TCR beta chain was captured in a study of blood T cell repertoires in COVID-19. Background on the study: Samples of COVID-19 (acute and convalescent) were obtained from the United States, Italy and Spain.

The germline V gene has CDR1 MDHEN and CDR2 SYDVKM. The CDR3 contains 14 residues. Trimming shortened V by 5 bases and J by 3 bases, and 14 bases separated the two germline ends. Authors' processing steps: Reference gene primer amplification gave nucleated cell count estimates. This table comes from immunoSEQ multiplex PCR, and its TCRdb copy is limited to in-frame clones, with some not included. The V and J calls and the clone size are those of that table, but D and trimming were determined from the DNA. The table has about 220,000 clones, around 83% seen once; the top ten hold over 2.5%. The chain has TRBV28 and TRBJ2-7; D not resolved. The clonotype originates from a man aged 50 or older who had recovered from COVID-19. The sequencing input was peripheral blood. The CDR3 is CASSTGSVDYEQYF. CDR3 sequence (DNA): TGTGCCAGCAGTACCGGGTCTGTGGACTACGAGCAGTACTTC.